The T cell receptor (beta chain) described here comes from a study of cytomegalovirus exposure and HLA in healthy donors. Study-level points and caveats: A further, later analysis showed that HLA-associated TCR beta chains (compared with equally common others) were more clonally expanded.

Germline CDR1 is SNHLY and CDR2 is FYNNEI. This CDR3 is 12 amino acids long. PCR primers comprised 60 Vbeta and 13 Jbeta primers. Some clones are missing from TCRdb's copy, which holds only in-frame ones; the method was immunoSEQ multiplex PCR. The table shows fewer than 250,000 clones, with about nine tenths occurring only once. A word on this clone: The antigen remains unidentified.

The chain is built from TRBV2 and TRBJ2-5, with D possibly matching TRBD2 (5 bases). The J call may be in error: the DNA end matches TRBJ2-7 better. The TCR comes from a boy younger than 10 in good health and CMV-seronegative. Source material: PBMCs. The CDR3 spells CASSGRRDEQYF. In DNA, the CDR3 is TGTGCCAGCAGTGGTCGGCGGGACGAGCAGTACTTC.